A single sample is the source of the 18 T cell receptor beta chains below, sequenced in a study of blood T cell repertoires in COVID-19. Libraries were prepared by immunoSEQ multiplex PCR; TCRdb keeps only in-frame clonotypes and omits some of them. The sample includes roughly 240,000 clones, around 89% of them seen just once. Sequencing input: PBMCs or T cells enriched from blood (not recorded which). Every receptor here comes from a man between 45 and 60 years old who had been exposed to COVID-19.

This chain uses TRBV27 with TRBJ2-7; perhaps TRBD1 as D (6 bases). The CDR3 extends over 16 amino acids. Germline V CDR1 and CDR2: MNHEY, SMNVEV (reference sequence). The ends were cut back, 5 bases at V and 2 bases at J, with 19 bases in the middle. CDR3 bases: TGTGCCAGCAGTATTAGACAGGCCGGTTATCCCTACGAGCAGTACTTC. Encoded protein: CASSIRQAGYPYEQYF.

The V gene is TRBV9, the J gene TRBJ1-2, with D perhaps matching TRBD1 (6 bases). The length of the CDR3 is 13 residues. V lost 5 bases to trimming and J lost 4 bases, with 12 bases between them. Germline CDR1 SGDLS, CDR2 YYNGEE. CDR3 in DNA: TGTGCCAGCAGGCAGGGGCTATCCTATGGCTACACCTTC. Translated: CASRQGLSYGYTF.

V and J are TRBV5-5 and TRBJ2-7; possibly TRBD2 for D (6 bases). Trimming cost V 4 bases and J 0 bases, with 17 bases left between them. Germline-derived CDR1 and CDR2 are SGHKS and YYEKEE (reference sequence). The CDR3 extends over 16 amino acids. The CDR3 region has the DNA TGTGCCAGCAGCGCGACTAGTTTTTTAAGCTCCTACGAGCAGTACGTC. Its translation is CASSATSFLSSYEQYV.

This chain links TRBV5-1 with TRBJ2-1; 13 bases are shared with TRBD2. V shed 4 bases and J 15 bases; nucleotides not matched to a gene: 13. Germline V gives CDR1 SGHRS, CDR2 YFSETQ. The CDR3 has 15 residues. The CDR3 spells CASSKGLAGVLPLFF. DNA of the CDR3: TGCGCCAGCAGCAAAGGACTAGCGGGAGTTCTGCCCCTGTTCTTC.

The chain is built from TRBV9 and TRBJ1-2, with TRBD1 matching over 7 bases. Germline lookup yields CDR1 SGDLS and CDR2 YYNGEE. V trimming: 3 bases; J trimming: 6 bases; junction bases outside the gene matches: 11. The CDR3 consists of 15 residues. CDR3 in amino acids: CASSENRGLGDGYTF. The CDR3 region has the DNA TGTGCCAGCAGCGAAAACAGGGGACTCGGAGATGGCTACACCTTC.

The gene calls are TRBV28 and TRBJ2-3; TRBD1 matches at 8 bases. Germline CDR1 is MDHEN and CDR2 is SYDVKM. The CDR3 has 14 amino acids. Germline trimming cut 7 bases from V and 5 bases from J; bases unmatched to any gene: 8. The CDR3 protein is CASNPGGGIDTQYF. The CDR3 region has the DNA TGTGCCAGCAATCCAGGGGGCGGGATAGATACGCAGTATTTT.

The chain recombines TRBV7-3 with TRBJ2-3; D not resolved. Between the trimmed V and J ends, which lost 5 bases and 0 bases, there was a span of 3 bases. CDR3 length: 12 residues. Germline lookup yields CDR1 SGHTA and CDR2 FQGTGA. CDR3 in amino acids: CASSPSTDTQYF. Here the CDR3 DNA reads TGTGCCAGCAGCCCTAGCACAGATACGCAGTATTTT.

This clone was recorded a few times. This rearrangement joins TRBV19 to TRBJ1-2; no firm D call. The CDR3 contains 18 residues. V gave up 0 bases and J gave up 5 bases, with 22 bases separating them. CDR1 LNHDA and CDR2 SQIVND come from the germline V gene (reference sequence). The CDR3 sequence: CASSIDSGTGKSLYGYTF. The CDR3 DNA is TGTGCCAGTAGTATAGACTCGGGTACGGGGAAAAGTCTTTATGGCTACACCTTC. The variable domain in full, completed from reference TRBV19 and TRBJ1-2, reads DGGITQSPKYLFRKEGQNVTLSCEQNLNHDAMYWYRQDPGQGLRLIYYSQIVNDFQKGDIAEGYSVSREKKESFPLTVTSAQKNPTAFYLCASSIDSGTGKSLYGYTFGSGTRLTVV.

V is TRBV5-1 and J is TRBJ2-7; D not resolved. This CDR3 is 13 amino acids long. From germline, CDR1 is SGHRS and CDR2 YFSETQ. Trimming took off 4 bases at V and 0 bases at J, with 8 bases between the two ends. CDR3 amino acids: CASSVRYSYEQYF. CDR3 bases: TGCGCCAGCAGCGTTAGATACTCCTACGAGCAGTACTTC.

This rearrangement joins TRBV4-1 to TRBJ1-2; D may be TRBD1 (6 bases). Germline V gene sequence: CDR1 MGHRA, CDR2 YSYEKL. This CDR3 is built from 15 residues. V gave up 1 base and J gave up 3 bases, with 12 bases separating them. The CDR3 sequence is CASSQAAGAHYGYTF. The CDR3 nucleotides are TGCGCCAGCAGCCAAGCCGCGGGGGCGCACTATGGCTACACCTTC.

This clone was seen more than once but under ten times. The chain carries TRBV5-6 and TRBJ2-1; 7 nucleotides agree with TRBD2. Germline CDR1 SGHDT, CDR2 YYEEEE. With V trimmed by 2 bases and J by 3 bases, 2 bases remained unmatched. The CDR3 length is 14 residues. CDR3 DNA sequence: TGTGCCAGCAGCTTTGGGGACTACTACAATGAGCAGTTCTTC. As protein: CASSFGDYYNEQFF.

This clone was observed a handful of times. DNA of the CDR3: TGCAGCGTCCAAAAGGACAGGGATCAGCCCCAGCATTTT. This encodes CSVQKDRDQPQHF. This sequence joins TRBV29-1 and TRBJ1-5; 8 bases are shared with TRBD1. The V gene's germline CDR1 is SQVTM and CDR2 ANQGSEA. This CDR3 region has 13 residues. The V gene end was trimmed by 6 bases and the J gene end by 5 bases; junction bases not matched to a gene: 6. The complete variable domain, with remaining parts taken from reference TRBV29-1 and TRBJ1-5, reads SAVISQKPSRDICQRGTSLTIQCQVDSQVTMMFWYRQQPGQSLTLIATANQGSEATYESGFVIDKFPISRPNLTFSTLTVSNMSPEDSSIYLCSVQKDRDQPQHFGDGTRLSIL.

The rearrangement joins TRBV5-4 to TRBJ2-7; possibly TRBD1 for D (6 bases). CDR1 is SGHNT and CDR2 is YYREEE in the germline V gene (reference sequence). CDR3 length: 14 residues. V lost 2 bases, J lost 2 bases, and 11 bases lay in between. The CDR3 DNA sequence: TGTGCCAGCAGCTTAAGGGGGTCCCCCTACGAGCAGTACTTC. Amino acid sequence: CASSLRGSPYEQYF.

This chain connects TRBV6-5 to TRBJ1-5, with D unclear. This CDR3 region has 15 residues. Germline V gene data show CDR1 as MNHEY and CDR2 as SVGAGI. V was cut by 2 bases and J by 2 bases, with 10 bases left in between. The CDR3 spells CASSYQVVGNQPQHF. The CDR3 DNA follows: TGTGCCAGCAGTTACCAGGTGGTCGGCAATCAGCCCCAGCATTTT.

The chain employs TRBV18 and TRBJ2-6; 8 nucleotides align to TRBD2. This CDR3 region has 19 residues. Germline trimming cut 1 base from V and 0 bases from J; bases unmatched to any gene: 8. The germline V gene encodes CDR1 KGHSH and CDR2 LQKENI. The CDR3: CASSPLSLAGNSGANVLTF. Here the CDR3 DNA reads TGTGCCAGCTCACCACTGAGTCTAGCGGGTAACTCTGGGGCCAACGTCCTGACTTTC.

The chain employs TRBV6-5 and TRBJ1-2; D possibly corresponds to TRBD1 (6 bases). Germline lookup yields CDR1 MNHEY and CDR2 SVGAGI. The V gene lost 5 bases and the J gene lost 8 bases, with 21 bases spanning the gap. The CDR3 is made up of 15 amino acids. Written as DNA, the CDR3 is TGTGCCAGCAGTCTCTCGTCTCGGGGGGCGCGGGGCTACACCTTC. Encoded protein: CASSLSSRGARGYTF.

The genes are TRBV14 and TRBJ1-2; 7 bases are a match to TRBD1. After removal of 4 bases from V and 6 bases from J, the junction contained 11 bases not matched to a gene. Germline V CDR1 and CDR2: SGHDN, FVKESK. The CDR3 has 15 amino acids. In DNA form, the CDR3 reads TGTGCCAGCAGCCCCTGGGGACAGAACCTTAATGGCTACACCTTC. Translation: CASSPWGQNLNGYTF.

V gene TRBV4-1 combines with J gene TRBJ2-3, with 7 bases fitting TRBD2. Germline V gene lookup returns CDR1 MGHRA and CDR2 YSYEKL. V gave up 0 bases and J gave up 1 base; unmatched junction bases: 7. The CDR3 loop spans 17 amino acids. CDR3 sequence: CASSQDPGGSGTDTQYF. In DNA form, the CDR3 reads TGCGCCAGCAGCCAAGATCCGGGGGGATCTGGCACAGATACGCAGTATTTT.